A selection of T cell receptor beta chains follows, all from one sample in a study of vaccination and CD4 T cells after COVID-19. These receptors have no known antigen. MiXCR was run by TCRdb on the PCR reads, yielding one entry per CDR3 protein. The data hold about 20,000 distinct CDR3 sequences, with 42% observed a single time. This specimen was CD4+ T cells from blood, cultured in vitro, taken about 7 months after SARS-CoV-2 vaccination. These receptors were collected from a human donor who had recovered from COVID-19. Each CDR3 is given with its conserved first and last residue.

>TRBV19|TRBJ1-2
CASSIVTNGYGYTF
>TRBV20-1|TRBJ1-5
CSARVILRGPEWPQHF
>TRBV20-1|TRBJ1-1
CSAATGRGTEAFF
>TRBV7-9|TRBJ2-1
CASSFGGVNNEQFF
>TRBV5-4|TRBJ2-7
CASSLASDLTSYEQYF
>TRBV18|TRBJ2-5
CASSPRGSDQETQYF
>TRBV20-1|TRBJ1-5
CSATGTDGNQPQHF
>TRBV7-2|TRBJ2-1
CASSLKHEQFF
>TRBV6-1|TRBJ2-5
CASSRATWGEETQYF
>TRBV7-2|TRBJ2-1
CASSLGGALNEQFF
>TRBV6-5|TRBJ1-5
CASSSRANQPQHF
>TRBV6-1|TRBJ2-5
CASSEGRAQTQYF
>TRBV15|TRBJ2-5
CATEAWQPGQETQYF
>TRBV20-1|TRBJ2-1
CSARDSLAGGPDSYNEQFF
>TRBV24-1|TRBJ2-1
CATSDLKLRDEQFF
>TRBV7-9|TRBJ2-7
CASSSTGVPYEQYF
>TRBV7-8|TRBJ1-5
CASSLSIVSDQPQHF
>TRBV6-1|TRBJ2-3
CASRFERGTDTQYF
>TRBV27|TRBJ2-7
CASSRTGTNYEQYF
>TRBV6-1|TRBJ1-5
CASTRSVSGGSWSNQPQHF
>TRBV20-1|TRBJ2-7
CSAMERGFSYEQYF
>TRBV20-1|TRBJ2-7
CSASLAGVGRVEQYF
>TRBV2|TRBJ1-2
CASRLSYGYTF
>TRBV7-8|TRBJ2-1
CASSRSGSTYNEQFF
>TRBV7-2|TRBJ2-5
CASSSPFDRGMETQYF
>TRBV20-1|TRBJ1-5
CSARGIGGAGQPQHF
>TRBV6-1|TRBJ1-1
CASSERRQGASEAFF
>TRBV18|TRBJ1-1
CASSPDLGGEAFF
>TRBV5-4|TRBJ2-7
CASSQMGRGQGEQYF
>TRBV7-2|TRBJ1-2
CASSRPLSNYGYTF
>TRBV10-3|TRBJ1-1
CAISDGLDTEAFF
>TRBV29-1|TRBJ2-7
CSVRGKGYREQYF
>TRBV20-1|TRBJ2-2
CSAPVGTGGLTGELFF
>TRBV28|TRBJ2-5
CASSLFLGTGGGGAQYF
>TRBV15|TRBJ2-7
CATSRGFLAGDRYEQYF
>TRBV7-2|TRBJ2-7
CASSLDRGHYYEQYF
>TRBV20-1|TRBJ2-1
CSARDLKGHLEQFF
>TRBV19|TRBJ1-5
CASSIGQGSGTQHF
>TRBV20-1|TRBJ1-2
CSASPDRGPAVLF
>TRBV7-9|TRBJ2-7
CASSPEGSGYYEQYF
>TRBV6-1|TRBJ1-5
CASSDHVGQGVQPQHF
>TRBV7-2|TRBJ2-2
CASSLAGLAGDTGELFF
>TRBV28|TRBJ1-1
CASTKQGLNTEAFF
>TRBV7-3|TRBJ2-5
CASSPTGQGGETQYF
>TRBV6-1|TRBJ2-6
CASYRGALNSGANVLTF
>TRBV7-8|TRBJ2-7
CASSSRTYEQYF
>TRBV7-6|TRBJ1-1
CASSLDYGSRGTEAFF
>TRBV7-2|TRBJ2-1
CASRAGTSGSNEQFF
>TRBV6-4|TRBJ2-1
CASSETGGAYNEQFF
>TRBV7-9|TRBJ2-4
CASSTDLAKNIQYF
>TRBV6-1|TRBJ2-7
CASSRVQITSYEQYF
>TRBV21-1|TRBJ2-1
CASGGKVQGEDEQFF
>TRBV20-1|TRBJ2-3
CSARGPGSGRVIDTQYF
>TRBV7-8|TRBJ2-1
CASSLYVRWAHNEQFF
>TRBV7-3|TRBJ2-1
CASSLERVTGGNEQFF
>TRBV20-1|TRBJ2-1
CSARAGGRYNEQFF
>TRBV6-1|TRBJ2-5
CASSEQGDRVETQYF